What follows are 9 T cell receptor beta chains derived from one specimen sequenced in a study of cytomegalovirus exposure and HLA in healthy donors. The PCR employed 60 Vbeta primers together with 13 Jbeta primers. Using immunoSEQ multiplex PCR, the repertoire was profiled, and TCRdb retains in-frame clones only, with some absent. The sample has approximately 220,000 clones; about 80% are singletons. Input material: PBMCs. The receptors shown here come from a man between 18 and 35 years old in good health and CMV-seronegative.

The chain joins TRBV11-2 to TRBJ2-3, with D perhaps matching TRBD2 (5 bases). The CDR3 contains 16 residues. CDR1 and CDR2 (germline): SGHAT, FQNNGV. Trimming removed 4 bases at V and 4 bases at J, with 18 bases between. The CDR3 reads CASSSGVRGFADTQYF. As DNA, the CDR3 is TGTGCCAGCAGCTCCGGGGTTAGAGGTTTTGCAGATACGCAGTATTTT.

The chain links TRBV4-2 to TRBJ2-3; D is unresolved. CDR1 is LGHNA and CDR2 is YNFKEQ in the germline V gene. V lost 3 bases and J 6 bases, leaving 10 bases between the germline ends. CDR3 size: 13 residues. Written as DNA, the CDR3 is TGTGCCAGCAGCCAGTCGCCCAGGGATACGCAGTATTTT. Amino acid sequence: CASSQSPRDTQYF.

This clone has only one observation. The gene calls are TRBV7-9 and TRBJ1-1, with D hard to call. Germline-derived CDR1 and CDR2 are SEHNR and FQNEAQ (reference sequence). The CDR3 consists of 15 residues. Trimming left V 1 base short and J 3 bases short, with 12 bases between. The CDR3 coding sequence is TGTGCCAGCAGCTTAGGGAGAGGCGCGGACACTGAAGCTTTCTTT. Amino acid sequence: CASSLGRGADTEAFF.

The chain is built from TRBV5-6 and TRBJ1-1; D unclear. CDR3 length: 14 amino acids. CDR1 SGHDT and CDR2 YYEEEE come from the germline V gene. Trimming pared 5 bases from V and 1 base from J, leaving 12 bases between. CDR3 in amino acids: CASRRGMGNTEAFF. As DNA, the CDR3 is TGTGCCAGCAGGCGAGGGATGGGGAACACTGAAGCTTTCTTT.

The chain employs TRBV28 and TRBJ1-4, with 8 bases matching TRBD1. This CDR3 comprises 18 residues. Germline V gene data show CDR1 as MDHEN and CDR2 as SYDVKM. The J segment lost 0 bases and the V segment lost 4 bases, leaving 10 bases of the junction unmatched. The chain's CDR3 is CASSSLGQGGTTNEKLFF. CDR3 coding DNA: TGTGCCAGCAGTTCCCTAGGACAGGGTGGGACAACTAATGAAAAACTGTTTTTT.

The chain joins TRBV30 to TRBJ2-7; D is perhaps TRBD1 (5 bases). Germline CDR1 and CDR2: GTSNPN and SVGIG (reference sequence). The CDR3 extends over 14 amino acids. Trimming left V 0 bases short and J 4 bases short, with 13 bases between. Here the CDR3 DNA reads TGTGCCTGGAGTGTAGGGGCAGTCCCATACGAGCAGTACTTC. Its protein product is CAWSVGAVPYEQYF.

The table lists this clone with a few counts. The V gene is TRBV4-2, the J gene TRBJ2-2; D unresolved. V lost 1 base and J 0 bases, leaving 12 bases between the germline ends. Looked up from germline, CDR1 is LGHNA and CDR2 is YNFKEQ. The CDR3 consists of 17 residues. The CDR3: CASSQGVRFANTGELFF. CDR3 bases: TGTGCCAGCAGCCAAGGTGTGCGGTTCGCGAACACCGGGGAGCTGTTTTTT.

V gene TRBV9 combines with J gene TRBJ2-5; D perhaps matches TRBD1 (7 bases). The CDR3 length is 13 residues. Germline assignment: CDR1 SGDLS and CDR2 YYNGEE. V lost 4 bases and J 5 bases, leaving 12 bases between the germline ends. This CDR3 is CASSPTGRETQYF. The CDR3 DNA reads TGTGCCAGCAGCCCGACAGGGAGGGAGACCCAGTACTTC.

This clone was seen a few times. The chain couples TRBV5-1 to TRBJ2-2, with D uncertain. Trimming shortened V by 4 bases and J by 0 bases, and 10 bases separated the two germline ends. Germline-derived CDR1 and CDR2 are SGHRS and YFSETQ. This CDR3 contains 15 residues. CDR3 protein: CASSQWPPNTGELFF. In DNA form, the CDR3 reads TGCGCCAGCAGCCAGTGGCCCCCGAACACCGGGGAGCTGTTTTTT.